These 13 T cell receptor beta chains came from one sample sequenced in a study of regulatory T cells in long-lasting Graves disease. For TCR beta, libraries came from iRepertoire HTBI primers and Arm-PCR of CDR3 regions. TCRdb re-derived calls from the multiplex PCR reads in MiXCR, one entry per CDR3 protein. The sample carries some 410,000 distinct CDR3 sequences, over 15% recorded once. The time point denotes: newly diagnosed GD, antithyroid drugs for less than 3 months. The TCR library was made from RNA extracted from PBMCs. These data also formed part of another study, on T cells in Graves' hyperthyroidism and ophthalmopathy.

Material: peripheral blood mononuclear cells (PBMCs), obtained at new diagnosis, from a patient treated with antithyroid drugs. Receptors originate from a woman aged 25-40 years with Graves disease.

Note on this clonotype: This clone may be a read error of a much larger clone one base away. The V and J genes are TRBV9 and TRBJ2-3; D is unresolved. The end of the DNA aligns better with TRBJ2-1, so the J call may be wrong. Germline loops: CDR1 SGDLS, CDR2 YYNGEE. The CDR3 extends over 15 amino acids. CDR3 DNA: TGTGCCGGCAGCGTAGATACCCCCTCCTACAATGAGCAGTTCTTC. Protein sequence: CAGSVDTPSYNEQFF.

The CDR3 is CASSDLIGAGANVLTF. The CDR3 region has the DNA TGTGCCAGCAGCGATTTGATAGGGGCTGGGGCCAACGTCCTGACTTTC. The gene calls are TRBV7-9 and TRBJ2-6; D is possibly TRBD1 (5 bases). The V and J ends lost 5 bases and 2 bases respectively, with 13 bases between them. Germline loops: CDR1 SEHNR, CDR2 FQNEAQ (reference sequence). This CDR3 spans 16 amino acids.

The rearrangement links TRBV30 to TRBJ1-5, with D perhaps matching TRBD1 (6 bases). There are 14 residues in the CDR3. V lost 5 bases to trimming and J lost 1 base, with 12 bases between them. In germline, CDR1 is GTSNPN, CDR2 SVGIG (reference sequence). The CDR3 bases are TGTGCCTGGGCACAGGGCCTGAGCAATCAGCCCCAGCATTTT. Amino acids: CAWAQGLSNQPQHF.

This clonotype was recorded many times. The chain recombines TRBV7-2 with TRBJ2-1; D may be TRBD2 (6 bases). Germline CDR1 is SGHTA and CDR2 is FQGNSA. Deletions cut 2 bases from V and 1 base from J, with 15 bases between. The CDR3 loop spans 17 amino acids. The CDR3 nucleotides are TGTGCCAGCAGCTTATCAGGCGGAGGGACGTCCTACAATGAGCAGTTCTTC. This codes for CASSLSGGGTSYNEQFF.

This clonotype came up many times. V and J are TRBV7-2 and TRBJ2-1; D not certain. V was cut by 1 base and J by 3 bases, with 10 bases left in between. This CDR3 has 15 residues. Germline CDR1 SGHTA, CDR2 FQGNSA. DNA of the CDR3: TGTGCCAGCAGCTTAGGTGCAGGATACTACAATGAGCAGTTCTTC. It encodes CASSLGAGYYNEQFF.

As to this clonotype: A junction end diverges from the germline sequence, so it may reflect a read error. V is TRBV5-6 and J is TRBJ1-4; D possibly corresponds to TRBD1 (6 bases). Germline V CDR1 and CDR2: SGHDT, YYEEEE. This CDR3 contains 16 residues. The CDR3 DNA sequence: TGTGCCAGCAGCCTTACGACTCACAGGGCGGGTGAAAAACTGGTTTTT. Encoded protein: CASSLTTHRAGEKLVF.

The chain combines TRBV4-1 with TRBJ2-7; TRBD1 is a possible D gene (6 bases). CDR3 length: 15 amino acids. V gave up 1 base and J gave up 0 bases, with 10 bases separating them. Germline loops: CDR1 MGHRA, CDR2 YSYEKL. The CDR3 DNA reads TGCGCCAGCAGCCAAGTACTGGACAGCTCCTACGAGCAGTACTTC. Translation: CASSQVLDSSYEQYF.

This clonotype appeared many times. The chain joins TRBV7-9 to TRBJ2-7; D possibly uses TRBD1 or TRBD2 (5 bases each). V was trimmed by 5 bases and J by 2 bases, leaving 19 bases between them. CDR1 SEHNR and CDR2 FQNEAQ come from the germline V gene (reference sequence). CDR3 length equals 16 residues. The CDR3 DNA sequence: TGTGCCAGCAGCCCCCTGGGGGTAGCGAGGCCCTACGAGCAGTACTTC. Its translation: CASSPLGVARPYEQYF.

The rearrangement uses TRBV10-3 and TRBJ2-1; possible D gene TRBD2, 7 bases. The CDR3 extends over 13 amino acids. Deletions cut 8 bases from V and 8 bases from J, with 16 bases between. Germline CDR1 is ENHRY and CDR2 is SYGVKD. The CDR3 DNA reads TGTGCCATCGGGGGGGGGCGGGATGATGAGCAGTTCTTC. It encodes CAIGGGRDDEQFF.

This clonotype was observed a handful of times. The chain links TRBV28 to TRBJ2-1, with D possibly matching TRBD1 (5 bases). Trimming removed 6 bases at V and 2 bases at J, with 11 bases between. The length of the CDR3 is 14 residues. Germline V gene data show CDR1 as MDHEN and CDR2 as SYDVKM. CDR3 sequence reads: CASSPRTPYNEQFF. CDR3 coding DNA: TGTGCCAGCAGCCCAAGGACACCCTACAATGAGCAGTTCTTC.

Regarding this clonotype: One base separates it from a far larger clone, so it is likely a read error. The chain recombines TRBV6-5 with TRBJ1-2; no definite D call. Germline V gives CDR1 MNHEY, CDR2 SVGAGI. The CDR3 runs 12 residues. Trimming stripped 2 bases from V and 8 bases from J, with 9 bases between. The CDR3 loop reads CASSYPSPGYTF. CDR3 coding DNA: TGTGCCAGCAGTTACCCCTCCCCCGGCTACACCTTC.

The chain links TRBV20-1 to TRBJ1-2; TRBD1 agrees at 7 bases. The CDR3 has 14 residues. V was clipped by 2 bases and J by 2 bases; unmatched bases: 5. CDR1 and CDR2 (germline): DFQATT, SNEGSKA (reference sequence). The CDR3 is CSARNPGQNYGYTF. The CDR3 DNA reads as TGCAGTGCTAGAAACCCGGGACAGAACTATGGCTACACCTTC.

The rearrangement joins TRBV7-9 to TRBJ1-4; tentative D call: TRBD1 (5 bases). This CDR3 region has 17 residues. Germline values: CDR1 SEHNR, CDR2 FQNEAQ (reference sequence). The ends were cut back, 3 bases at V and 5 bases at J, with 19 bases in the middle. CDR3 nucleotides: TGTGCCAGCAGCTTGGTGGGACTCGCTCGTATGAATGAAAAACTGTTTTTT. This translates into CASSLVGLARMNEKLFF.